The 27 T cell receptor beta chains listed next were all sequenced from one sample in a study of T cell clones after liver transplantation. Produced via immunoSEQ multiplex PCR; TCRdb's table is partial and in-frame only. In the table there are roughly 20,000 clones, 88% of which are singletons. The material sequenced was CD8+ T cells from blood, taken before liver transplant. The receptor set was obtained from a human donor who received a liver transplant.

Only one count was recorded for this clone. The chain's CDR3 is CASSIDPTSGSGRGEQFF. The CDR3 DNA reads TGTGCCAGTAGTATAGATCCGACTAGCGGGAGTGGTAGGGGTGAGCAGTTCTTC. V usage is TRBV19 and J usage is TRBJ2-1; 12 nucleotides align to TRBD2. There are 18 residues in the CDR3. The V gene end was trimmed by 0 bases and the J gene end by 9 bases; junction bases not matched to a gene: 12. Per the germline V gene, CDR1 is LNHDA and CDR2 is SQIVND (reference sequence).

The genes are TRBV19 and TRBJ1-2; D unclear. This CDR3 spans 15 amino acids. V lost 0 bases to trimming and J lost 8 bases, with 16 bases between them. Looked up from germline, CDR1 is LNHDA and CDR2 is SQIVND (reference sequence). This chain's CDR3 is CASSIDPGSSAGYTF. The CDR3 DNA is TGTGCCAGTAGTATAGACCCCGGATCTTCAGCCGGCTACACCTTC. Supplemented by reference TRBV19 and TRBJ1-2, the full variable domain reads DGGITQSPKYLFRKEGQNVTLSCEQNLNHDAMYWYRQDPGQGLRLIYYSQIVNDFQKGDIAEGYSVSREKKESFPLTVTSAQKNPTAFYLCASSIDPGSSAGYTFGSGTRLTVV.

This chain uses TRBV5-3 with TRBJ2-2; TRBD2 matches at 13 bases. TRBV5-3 is flagged as an ORF with uncertain function. The length of the CDR3 is 20 residues. The V and J ends lost 4 bases and 1 base, in that order; junction bases with no gene match: 13. CDR3 DNA sequence: TGTGCCAGAAGCCCGCCCCGACTAGCGGGAGGACCCGAGAACACCGGGGAGCTGTTTTTT. Translated, it gives CARSPPRLAGGPENTGELFF.

Regarding this clone: The junction does not match germline at one end; this may be a read error. The V gene is TRBV6-6, the J gene TRBJ1-2; D perhaps matches TRBD1 (6 bases). This CDR3 region has 14 residues. CDR1 and CDR2 from the germline V gene are MNHNY and SVGAGI (reference sequence). CDR3 sequence reads: CASSFLDSHYSYTF. DNA of the CDR3: TGTGCCAGCAGTTTCCTGGACAGCCACTATAGCTACACCTTC.

This chain connects TRBV4-1 to TRBJ2-1; TRBD2 matches 12 bases. CDR1 and CDR2 (germline): MGHRA, YSYEKL. With 3 bases clipped from V and 5 bases from J, the junction kept 2 bases outside the gene matches. The CDR3 length is 15 residues. This chain's CDR3 is CASSHRTSGNNEQFF. The CDR3 nucleotides are TGCGCCAGCAGCCACAGGACTAGCGGGAACAATGAGCAGTTCTTC.

The rearrangement joins TRBV19 to TRBJ1-2; D gene ambiguous. V was trimmed by 0 bases and J by 5 bases, leaving 16 bases between them. Looked up from germline, CDR1 is LNHDA and CDR2 is SQIVND (reference sequence). This CDR3 contains 16 residues. The CDR3 coding sequence is TGTGCCAGTAGTATAGATCTATCATGGGCGTTATATGGCTACACCTTC. The encoded protein is CASSIDLSWALYGYTF.

This clone was seen a handful of times. The V call is TRBV5-6, the J call TRBJ2-7; no firm D call. CDR1 and CDR2 (germline): SGHDT, YYEEEE. This CDR3 is 14 amino acids long. Trimming removed 2 bases at V and 6 bases at J, with 15 bases between. The CDR3 here is CASSFKDFFGEQYF. CDR3 DNA: TGTGCCAGCAGCTTTAAGGATTTCTTTGGCGAGCAGTACTTC.

V gene TRBV27 combines with J gene TRBJ2-7; D not resolved. The CDR3 loop spans 14 amino acids. Trimming left V 4 bases short and J 0 bases short, with 10 bases between. From germline, CDR1 is MNHEY and CDR2 SMNVEV (reference sequence). For the CDR3, the DNA is TGTGCCAGCAGTTATTTTGCAGGCTCCTACGAGCAGTACTTC. Translated: CASSYFAGSYEQYF.

The chain links TRBV9 to TRBJ2-3, with 9 bases lining up with TRBD2. V shed 7 bases and J 1 base; nucleotides not matched to a gene: 4. Germline assignment: CDR1 SGDLS and CDR2 YYNGEE. The CDR3 contains 14 residues. CDR3 region: CASSAGGRTDTQYF. DNA of the CDR3: TGTGCCAGCTCTGCGGGGGGGCGCACAGATACGCAGTATTTT.

V and J are TRBV27 and TRBJ2-1, with D perhaps matching TRBD2 (5 bases). The CDR3 totals 13 residues. V shed 0 bases and J shed 9 bases, with 9 bases lying between them. From germline, CDR1 is MNHEY and CDR2 SMNVEV (reference sequence). Here the CDR3 reads CASSLSGGREQFF. In DNA, the CDR3 is TGTGCCAGCAGTTTATCTGGCGGGCGTGAGCAGTTCTTC.

This chain links TRBV4-1 with TRBJ2-7; the D gene is possibly TRBD1 (5 bases). The CDR3 sequence is 14 residues long. Germline V lookup: CDR1 MGHRA, CDR2 YSYEKL. V shed 8 bases and J shed 1 base, with 15 bases lying between them. The CDR3 is CASRPTVGSYEQYF. The CDR3 region has the DNA TGCGCCAGCCGACCGACAGTGGGATCCTACGAGCAGTACTTC.

The V call is TRBV27, the J call TRBJ2-7; the D call may be TRBD1 or TRBD2 (5 bases each). The CDR3 length is 13 residues. CDR1 and CDR2 from the germline V gene are MNHEY and SMNVEV (reference sequence). Trimming cost V 2 bases and J 2 bases, with 7 bases left between them. This CDR3 is CASSLGDPYEQYF. CDR3 DNA sequence: TGTGCCAGCAGTTTAGGGGACCCCTACGAGCAGTACTTC.

This chain uses TRBV13 with TRBJ2-7, with 12 bases aligning to TRBD2. From germline, CDR1 is PRHDT and CDR2 FYEKMQ (reference sequence). The CDR3 runs to 17 residues. With 3 bases clipped from V and 5 bases from J, the junction kept 11 bases outside the gene matches. The CDR3 here is CASSFLAGGPKSDEQYF. The CDR3 bases are TGTGCCAGCAGCTTCCTAGCGGGAGGGCCGAAGTCAGACGAGCAGTACTTC.

V gene TRBV27 combines with J gene TRBJ2-1; D possibly corresponds to TRBD2 (7 bases). The CDR3 extends over 14 amino acids. Germline V gives CDR1 MNHEY, CDR2 SMNVEV (reference sequence). V lost 5 bases and J 4 bases, leaving 12 bases between the germline ends. For the CDR3, the DNA is TGTGCCAGCAGTATTGAGGGGGGGTACAATGAGCAGTTCTTC. Residues: CASSIEGGYNEQFF.

This chain uses TRBV7-8 with TRBJ2-7; no firm D call. The CDR3 length is 13 residues. CDR1 and CDR2 from the germline V gene are SGHVS and FQNEAQ. The V and J ends lost 5 bases and 2 bases respectively, with 10 bases between them. In DNA form, the CDR3 reads TGTGCCAGCAGCCCGGCCCCGACCTACGAGCAGTACTTC. Amino acids: CASSPAPTYEQYF.

This clone showed up just once. V usage is TRBV27 and J usage is TRBJ2-1; D gene ambiguous. The V and J ends lost 2 bases and 0 bases respectively, with 8 bases between them. Germline values: CDR1 MNHEY, CDR2 SMNVEV (reference sequence). The CDR3 spans 15 residues. CDR3 in DNA: TGTGCCAGCAGTTTAGACGGTAGCTCCTACAATGAGCAGTTCTTC. It codes for CASSLDGSSYNEQFF.

The chain recombines TRBV27 with TRBJ2-2; D not certain. The CDR3 contains 11 residues. Germline CDR1 is MNHEY and CDR2 is SMNVEV (reference sequence). The V end lost 7 bases, the J end lost 3 bases, and 3 bases lay between the germline ends. The CDR3 nucleotides read TGTGCCAGCACGGACACCGGGGAGCTGTTTTTT. This translates into CASTDTGELFF.

The chain combines TRBV7-9 with TRBJ2-3; possibly TRBD2 for D (6 bases). There are 16 residues in the CDR3. The V end was cut by 7 bases, the J end by 1 base, with 18 bases between. Germline CDR1 is SEHNR and CDR2 is FQNEAQ (reference sequence). Here the CDR3 DNA reads TGTGCCAGCATCCCCCCGGGGGTAGCGGGCACAGATACGCAGTATTTT. Encoded protein: CASIPPGVAGTDTQYF.

The rearrangement links TRBV5-6 to TRBJ2-3; possibly TRBD1 or TRBD2 for D (6 bases each). Trimming removed 4 bases at V and 4 bases at J, with 16 bases between. This CDR3 has 15 residues. CDR1 is SGHDT, CDR2 YYEEEE, per germline. The CDR3 here is CASSPEGGAPDTQYF. The CDR3 DNA is TGTGCCAGCAGCCCCGAGGGGGGAGCCCCAGATACGCAGTATTTT.

The J gene is TRBJ1-2, the V gene TRBV5-4, with 9 bases aligning to TRBD1. Germline assignment: CDR1 SGHNT and CDR2 YYREEE (reference sequence). CDR3 length: 13 amino acids. Germline trimming cut 5 bases from V and 14 bases from J; bases unmatched to any gene: 13. The CDR3 region has the DNA TGTGCCAGCAGTTTTTGGGACAGGGATTCGGAAACCTTC. Translated, it gives CASSFWDRDSETF.

This chain joins TRBV2 and TRBJ2-5; D ambiguous. The CDR3 sequence is 12 residues long. The germline V gene encodes CDR1 SNHLY and CDR2 FYNNEI. V was cut by 6 bases and J by 5 bases, with 10 bases left in between. DNA for the CDR3: TGTGCCAGCAGGGACCGACGGGAGACCCAGTACTTC. Translation: CASRDRRETQYF.

This chain links TRBV19 with TRBJ2-7; tentatively, D is TRBD1 or TRBD2 (5 bases each). CDR3 length: 13 residues. The V end was cut by 3 bases, the J end by 3 bases, with 9 bases between. Germline V gene data show CDR1 as LNHDA and CDR2 as SQIVND (reference sequence). CDR3 sequence: CASSMGELYEQYF. The CDR3 DNA reads TGTGCCAGTAGTATGGGGGAACTCTACGAGCAGTACTTC.

V is TRBV21-1 and J is TRBJ2-4. TRBV21-1 is reported as a pseudogene. The CDR3 has 19 residues. The CDR3 region is CASSGGLCGTRKAKNIQYF. The CDR3 coding sequence is TGTGCCAGCAGCGGGGGCCTATGCGGGACAAGAAAAGCCAAAAACATTCAGTACTTC.

This chain joins TRBV6-5 and TRBJ1-5, with D possibly TRBD1 on 6 matching bases. Germline-derived CDR1 and CDR2 are MNHEY and SVGAGI. V shed 2 bases and J shed 6 bases, with 11 bases lying between them. CDR3 size: 14 residues. DNA for the CDR3: TGTGCCAGCAGTTACAGGGGGATTGGTCAGCCCCAGCATTTT. Translation gives CASSYRGIGQPQHF.

The chain employs TRBV28 and TRBJ2-1; perhaps TRBD1 as D (6 bases). V was shortened by 1 base and J by 10 bases, with 11 bases between the two germline ends. The CDR3 runs to 13 residues. Germline values: CDR1 MDHEN, CDR2 SYDVKM. CDR3 in amino acids: CASSLFRGPEQFF. In nucleotides, the CDR3 is TGTGCCAGCAGTTTATTCAGGGGTCCCGAGCAGTTCTTC.

The chain recombines TRBV28 with TRBJ2-7, with 7 bases matching TRBD2. V lost 6 bases to trimming and J lost 0 bases; unmatched junction nucleotides: 5. This CDR3 spans 14 amino acids. The germline gives CDR1 MDHEN, CDR2 SYDVKM. CDR3 sequence (DNA): TGTGCCAGCAGAGGATTAGCGGGCTCCTACGAGCAGTACTTC. Amino acids: CASRGLAGSYEQYF. The complete variable domain, with remaining parts taken from reference TRBV28 and TRBJ2-7, reads DVKVTQSSRYLVKRTGEKVFLECVQDMDHENMFWYRQDPGLGLRLIYFSYDVKMKEKGDIPEGYSVSREKKERFSLILESASTNQTSMYLCASRGLAGSYEQYFGPGTRLTVT.

This clone was observed a handful of times. The chain uses TRBV4-1 and TRBJ1-2; no clear D gene. Germline V lookup: CDR1 MGHRA, CDR2 YSYEKL. Trimming removed 2 bases at V and 0 bases at J, with 16 bases between. The CDR3 consists of 17 residues. CDR3 nucleotide sequence: TGCGCCAGCAGCCAATTCACCGCGGGCGGCCCTAACTATGGCTACACCTTC. Protein: CASSQFTAGGPNYGYTF.